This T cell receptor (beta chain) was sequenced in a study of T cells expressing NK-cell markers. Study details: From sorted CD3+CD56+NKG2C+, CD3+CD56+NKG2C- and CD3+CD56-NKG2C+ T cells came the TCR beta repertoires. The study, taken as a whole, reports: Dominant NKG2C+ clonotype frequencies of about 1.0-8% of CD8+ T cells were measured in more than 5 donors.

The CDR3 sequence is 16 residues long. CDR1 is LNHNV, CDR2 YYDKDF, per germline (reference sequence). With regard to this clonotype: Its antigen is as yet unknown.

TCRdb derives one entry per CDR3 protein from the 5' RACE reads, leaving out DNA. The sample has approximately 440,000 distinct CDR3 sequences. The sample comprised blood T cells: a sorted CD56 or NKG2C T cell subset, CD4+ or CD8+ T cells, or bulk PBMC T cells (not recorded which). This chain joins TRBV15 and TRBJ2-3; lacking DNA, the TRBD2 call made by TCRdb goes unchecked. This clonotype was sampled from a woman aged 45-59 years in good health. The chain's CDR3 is CATSRDRAVGADTQYF.